This T cell receptor beta chain was documented in a study of regulatory T cells in long-lasting Graves disease. Building of the TCR beta libraries involved iRepertoire HTBI primers and Arm-PCR of CDR3 regions. In TCRdb, the multiplex PCR reads were re-called with MiXCR into one record per CDR3 protein. This sample has over 350,000 distinct CDR3 sequences; around 20% occur once, and the top ten carry roughly 20%. The sample's time point: persistent/refractory GD, antithyroid drugs over 5 years with positive TRAb. From PBMCs, RNA was extracted and then used to make the TCR library. An endocrinology department in Xi'an, China, recruited the patients. In germline, CDR1 is DFQATT, CDR2 SNEGSKA (reference sequence). The V segment lost 4 bases and the J segment 7 bases; nucleotides outside the gene matches: 11. The CDR3 is made up of 14 amino acids. Study-wide points: Limited sample numbers may have lowered accuracy. Newly diagnosed patients had higher TCR diversity than persistent Graves' patients did.

The sample holds many counts of this clonotype. What it binds is unknown. The clonotype originates from a female donor with Graves disease. The input for sequencing was peripheral blood mononuclear cells (PBMCs), taken when the disease was refractory, from a patient treated with antithyroid drugs. The chain combines TRBV20-1 with TRBJ1-2, with 8 bases matching TRBD1. The CDR3 spells CSATDRGPMGGYTF. CDR3 bases: TGCAGTGCTACCGACAGGGGACCTATGGGTGGCTACACCTTC.